This T cell receptor (beta chain) came from a study of a mutant IDH1 vaccine in newly diagnosed glioma. On the study more broadly: Vaccines were begun 4-6 weeks after radiotherapy alone, or with temozolomide cycles.

General study findings and limits: 93.3% of patients showed vaccine-induced immune responses across multiple MHC alleles.

V was clipped by 2 bases and J by 6 bases, with 13 bases between them. Germline CDR1 reads SGHTA; CDR2 reads FQGNSA. The CDR3 is 14 amino acids. Time point given: week 35, safety follow-up. Topical imiquimod accompanied each vaccine dose, which consisted of 300 ug of mutant IDH1 20-mer peptide. For this clone: What it recognizes is unknown.

Libraries were prepared by immunoSEQ multiplex PCR; TCRdb keeps only in-frame clonotypes and omits some of them. The sample lists under 40,000 clones, around 80% occurring once. The sequencing here drew on PBMCs, taken from a glioma patient whose treatment included an IDH1 peptide vaccine. The receptor comes from a man aged 35 to 55 with glioma. Some clones in this sample may be carry-over from other donors' samples. This rearrangement joins TRBV7-2 to TRBJ1-1; D ambiguous. The CDR3 nucleotides are TGTGCCAGCAGCTTACGGACGGGAGGTGCTGAAGCTTTCTTT. Translation gives CASSLRTGGAEAFF.